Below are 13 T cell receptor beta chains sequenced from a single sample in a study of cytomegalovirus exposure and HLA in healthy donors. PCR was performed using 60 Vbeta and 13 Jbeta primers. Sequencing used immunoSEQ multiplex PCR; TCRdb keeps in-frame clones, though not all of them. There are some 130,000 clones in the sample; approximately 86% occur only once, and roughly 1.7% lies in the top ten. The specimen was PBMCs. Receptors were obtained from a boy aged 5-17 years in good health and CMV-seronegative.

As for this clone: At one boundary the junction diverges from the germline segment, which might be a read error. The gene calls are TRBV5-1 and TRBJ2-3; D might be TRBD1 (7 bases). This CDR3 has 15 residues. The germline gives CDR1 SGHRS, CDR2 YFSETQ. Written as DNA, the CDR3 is TGCGCCGGCAGCTCATCAGGGGGGAGAGGAGATACGCAGTATTTT. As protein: CAGSSSGGRGDTQYF.

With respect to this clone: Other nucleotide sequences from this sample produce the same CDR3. CDR3 DNA sequence: TGTGCCAGCAGCGTGGGGGGGGTGTCCTACGAGCAGTACTTC. Amino acids: CASSVGGVSYEQYF. This chain connects TRBV9 to TRBJ2-7, with 7 bases aligning to TRBD2. Germline V gives CDR1 SGDLS, CDR2 YYNGEE. V gave up 2 bases and J gave up 1 base; unmatched junction bases: 3. The length of the CDR3 is 14 residues.

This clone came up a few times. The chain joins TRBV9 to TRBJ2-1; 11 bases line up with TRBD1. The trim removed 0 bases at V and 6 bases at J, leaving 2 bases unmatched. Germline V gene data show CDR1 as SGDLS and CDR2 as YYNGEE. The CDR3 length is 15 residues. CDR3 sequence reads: CASSVEGTGGNEQFF. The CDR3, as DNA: TGTGCCAGCAGCGTAGAAGGGACAGGGGGCAATGAGCAGTTCTTC.

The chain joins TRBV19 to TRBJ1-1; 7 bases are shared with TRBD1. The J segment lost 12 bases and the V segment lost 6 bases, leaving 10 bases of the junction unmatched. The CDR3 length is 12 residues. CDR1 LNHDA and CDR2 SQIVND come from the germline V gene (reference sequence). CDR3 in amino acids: CASREPGQYTFF. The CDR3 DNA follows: TGTGCCAGTAGAGAACCGGGACAGTACACTTTCTTT.

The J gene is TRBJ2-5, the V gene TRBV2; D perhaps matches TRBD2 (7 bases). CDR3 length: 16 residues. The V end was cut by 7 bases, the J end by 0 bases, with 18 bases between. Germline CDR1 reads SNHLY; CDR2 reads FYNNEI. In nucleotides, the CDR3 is TGTGCCAGCACCAGCTTCGGAGGGGGGGACCAAGAGACCCAGTACTTC. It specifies CASTSFGGGDQETQYF.

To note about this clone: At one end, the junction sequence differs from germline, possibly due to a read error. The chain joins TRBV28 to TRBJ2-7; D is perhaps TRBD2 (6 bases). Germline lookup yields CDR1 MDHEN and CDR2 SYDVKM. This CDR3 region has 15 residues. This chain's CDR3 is CASSIWNSGSYEQYF. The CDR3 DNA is TGTGCCAGCAGTATATGGAACAGCGGGTCCTACGAGCAGTACTTC.

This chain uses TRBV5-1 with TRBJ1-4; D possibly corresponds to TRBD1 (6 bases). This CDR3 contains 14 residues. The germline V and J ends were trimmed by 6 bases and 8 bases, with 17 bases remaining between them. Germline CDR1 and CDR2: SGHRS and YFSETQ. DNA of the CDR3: TGCGCCAGCAACTCCGGGACGAGGGGGGAAAAACTGTTTTTT. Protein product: CASNSGTRGEKLFF.

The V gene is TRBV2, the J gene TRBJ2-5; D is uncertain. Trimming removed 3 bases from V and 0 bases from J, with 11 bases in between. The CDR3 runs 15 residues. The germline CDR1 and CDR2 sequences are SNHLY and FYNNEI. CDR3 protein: CASSDESSYQETQYF. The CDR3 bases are TGTGCCAGCAGTGACGAGAGTTCTTACCAAGAGACCCAGTACTTC.

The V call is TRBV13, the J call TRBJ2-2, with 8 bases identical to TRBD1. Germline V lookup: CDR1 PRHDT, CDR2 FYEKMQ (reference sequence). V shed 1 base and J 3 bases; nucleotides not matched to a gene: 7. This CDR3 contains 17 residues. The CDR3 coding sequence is TGTGCCAGCAGCTTAGTTAGGACAGGGACGGACACCGGGGAGCTGTTTTTT. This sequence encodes CASSLVRTGTDTGELFF.

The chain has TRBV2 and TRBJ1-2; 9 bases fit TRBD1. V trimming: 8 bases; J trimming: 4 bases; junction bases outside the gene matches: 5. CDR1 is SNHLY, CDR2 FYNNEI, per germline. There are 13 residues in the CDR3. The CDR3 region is CASVGQGFYGYTF. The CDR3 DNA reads TGTGCCAGCGTGGGACAGGGCTTCTATGGCTACACCTTC.

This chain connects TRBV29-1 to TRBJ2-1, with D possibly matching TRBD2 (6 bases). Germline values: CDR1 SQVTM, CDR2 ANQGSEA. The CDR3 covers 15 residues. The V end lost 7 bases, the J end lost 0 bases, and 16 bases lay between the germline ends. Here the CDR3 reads CSAVGLASSYNEQFF. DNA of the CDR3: TGCAGCGCTGTTGGCCTAGCGAGCTCCTACAATGAGCAGTTCTTC.

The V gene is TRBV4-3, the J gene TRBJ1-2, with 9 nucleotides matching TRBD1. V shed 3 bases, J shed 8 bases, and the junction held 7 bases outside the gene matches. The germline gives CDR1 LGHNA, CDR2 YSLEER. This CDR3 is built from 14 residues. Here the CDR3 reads CASSHPGQGNGYTF. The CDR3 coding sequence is TGCGCCAGCAGCCATCCCGGACAGGGGAACGGCTACACCTTC.

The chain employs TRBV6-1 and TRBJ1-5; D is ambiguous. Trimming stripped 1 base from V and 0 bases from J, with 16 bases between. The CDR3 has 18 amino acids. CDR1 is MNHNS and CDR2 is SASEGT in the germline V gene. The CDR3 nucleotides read TGTGCCAGCAGTGAAGGGAGACCGCGACGTTATAGCAATCAGCCCCAGCATTTT. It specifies CASSEGRPRRYSNQPQHF.